The rows below give T cell receptor beta chains drawn from one sample of a study of control samples from healthy donors and cancer patients. TCRdb's copy holds only in-frame clones and misses some; the assay was immunoSEQ multiplex PCR. The sample has 4,500 to 6,500 clones; almost 85% are singletons. The specimen was formalin-fixed, paraffin-embedded tissue. The receptors derive from a female donor with lung cancer. Each CDR3 is given with its conserved first and last residue. The D gene is left open where the match is weak. For some rows the clone size is stated as once, few or many, or as a class when expanded; others skip it.

CDR3nt	CDR3aa	len	j_gene	v_gene	d_gene	abundance
TGTGCCAGCAGCTTAGGATTGGGGACCGGGGAGCTGTTTTTT	CASSLGLGTGELFF	14	TRBJ2-2	TRBV7-2	.	once
TGTGCCAGCAGATCCCGGGGGCAGGGAGAACAGCCCCAGCATTTT	CASRSRGQGEQPQHF	15	TRBJ1-5	TRBV2	.	.
TGTGCCAGCAGGTATAGCAGGAACACTGAAGCTTTCTTT	CASRYSRNTEAFF	13	TRBJ1-1	TRBV3-1/TRBV3-2	.	.
TGTGCCAACCAAAGGAGTGGAACAGATACGCAGTATTTT	CANQRSGTDTQYF	13	TRBJ2-3	TRBV12-3/TRBV12-4	.	few
TGTGCCAGTAGTACCCTCCGCGGGAGGTTGTCAGATACGCAGTATTTT	CASSTLRGRLSDTQYF	16	TRBJ2-3	TRBV19	TRBD2	.
TGTGCCAGCAGTCCCCTGCGGCCAGGTTGGCAGTTCTTC	CASSPLRPGWQFF	13	TRBJ2-1	TRBV11-2	.	large
TGTGCCAGCAGCCGGGGACTAGCCGAGATAGCCAAAAACATTCAGTACTTC	CASSRGLAEIAKNIQYF	17	TRBJ2-4	TRBV11-2	TRBD2	.
TGTGCCAGCAGCGCTCGGGGAGGCCGCGGCTACACCTTC	CASSARGGRGYTF	13	TRBJ1-2	TRBV7-3	.	.
TGTGCCACCAGTGAGAGCCGGGACAGGGGGCCAGAGACCCAGTACTTC	CATSESRDRGPETQYF	16	TRBJ2-5	TRBV24-1	TRBD1	.
TGTGCCACCCAGGGGAGGCCCTACGAAGGGCAGTACTTC	CATQGRPYEGQYF	13	TRBJ2-7	TRBV28	.	.
TGTGCCAGCAGCAAGACAGGGGGATGGAATCAGCCCCAGCATTTT	CASSKTGGWNQPQHF	15	TRBJ1-5	TRBV6-2/TRBV6-3	TRBD1	.
TGTGCTAGCAGCTTAGTAGTATTAGAACCCCAGCATTTT	CASSLVVLEPQHF	13	TRBJ1-5	TRBV7-7	.	.
TGTGCCACCAGTGAGACTGGGACAGGGAGAGCTTTCTTT	CATSETGTGRAFF	13	TRBJ1-1	TRBV24-1	TRBD1	.
TGTGCCAGCAGTACAGGGGGCCAAGAGACCCAGTACTTC	CASSTGGQETQYF	13	TRBJ2-5	TRBV28	TRBD1	once
TGCGCCAGCAGCCCTCAGACCGGGACAGGCGGCTACACCTTC	CASSPQTGTGGYTF	14	TRBJ1-2	TRBV5-1	TRBD1	once
TGTGCCATCAGTGAAGGGGGGCTCCCCTACGAGCAGTACTTC	CAISEGGLPYEQYF	14	TRBJ2-7	TRBV10-3	.	once
TGTGCCACAGCAGACACGAACACCGGGGAGCTGTTTTTT	CATADTNTGELFF	13	TRBJ2-2	TRBV19	.	.
TGTGCCACCCGAATGACAGCAAACTCCTACGAGCAGTACTTC	CATRMTANSYEQYF	14	TRBJ2-7	TRBV6-4	.	.
TGCAGCGCCGCTCCCTATGGTAATGAGCAGTTCTTC	CSAAPYGNEQFF	12	TRBJ2-1	TRBV29-1	.	.
TGTGCCAGCAGTGCACAGGGGGCGATCACAGATACGCAGTATTTT	CASSAQGAITDTQYF	15	TRBJ2-3	TRBV25-1	TRBD1	.
TGTGCCAGCAGTACCGGGGGAAACACCATATATTTT	CASSTGGNTIYF	12	TRBJ1-3	TRBV12-3/TRBV12-4	.	.
TGTGCCAGCAGCCAAACGCACGGGACGCACTCCTACAATGAGCAGTTCTTC	CASSQTHGTHSYNEQFF	17	TRBJ2-1	TRBV9	.	.
TGTGCCATCAGTGACCGGGGACTAGCGTCAGATACGCAGTATTTT	CAISDRGLASDTQYF	15	TRBJ2-3	TRBV10-3	TRBD2	once
TGTGCCAGTGCGTCGGGGTTCGCAGATACGCAGTATTTT	CASASGFADTQYF	13	TRBJ2-3	TRBV7-3	.	few
TGCGCCAGCAGCGCACTACAAGACCGCGCCACTGAAGCTTTCTTT	CASSALQDRATEAFF	15	TRBJ1-1	TRBV5-1	.	.
TGTGCCAGCAGCGTAGGGGCAGATATCATGAACACTGAAGCTTTCTTT	CASSVGADIMNTEAFF	16	TRBJ1-1	TRBV9	.	.
TGTGCCAGCAGGGGAGGGGTCGGGAAGAGCTCCTACAATGAGCAGTTCTTC	CASRGGVGKSSYNEQFF	17	TRBJ2-1	TRBV27	TRBD2	.
TGTGCCAGCACCAGGGGGCAGGGAGAGACCCAGTACTTC	CASTRGQGETQYF	13	TRBJ2-5	TRBV11-2	TRBD1	.
TGTGCCAGCAGAATAGGGGACGTTGACTACGAGCAGTACTTC	CASRIGDVDYEQYF	14	TRBJ2-7	TRBV28	.	.
TGTGCCAGCGTCTGGCAGGGGAACACTGAAGCTTTCTTT	CASVWQGNTEAFF	13	TRBJ1-1	TRBV2	.	.
TGTGCCAGCAGTTTATTTGAGGGAATGGGAACTAATGAAAAACTGTTTTTT	CASSLFEGMGTNEKLFF	17	TRBJ1-4	TRBV28	.	.